This T cell receptor (beta chain) was profiled in a study of T cell responses to AZD1222 COVID-19 vaccine. General observations from the study: Close to half of all spike-specific TCRs reportedly target regions of the variants that are unmutated. Spike-spanning, vaccine-associated CD4 TCRs were dominant at 160-218 and 743-854. The peak T cell response came first, and repertoires were sampled only after it.

Germline CDR1 is SGHTA and CDR2 is FQGTGA. The CDR3 has 14 amino acids. Trimming took off 5 bases at V and 0 bases at J, with 7 bases between the two ends. Only in-frame clones appear in the TCRdb table, and some are missing; sequencing was by immunoSEQ multiplex PCR. The sample lists roughly 130,000 clones, roughly nine tenths occurring once. This clone was seen just once. The antigen is not known. The source is an adult in good health. Sequencing used peripheral blood, obtained on day 0 of AZD1222 vaccination. The rearrangement links TRBV7-3 to TRBJ2-2; D not certain. CDR3 sequence: CASSPSSNTGELFF. The CDR3 region has the DNA TGTGCCAGCAGCCCGTCTTCGAACACCGGGGAGCTGTTTTTT.